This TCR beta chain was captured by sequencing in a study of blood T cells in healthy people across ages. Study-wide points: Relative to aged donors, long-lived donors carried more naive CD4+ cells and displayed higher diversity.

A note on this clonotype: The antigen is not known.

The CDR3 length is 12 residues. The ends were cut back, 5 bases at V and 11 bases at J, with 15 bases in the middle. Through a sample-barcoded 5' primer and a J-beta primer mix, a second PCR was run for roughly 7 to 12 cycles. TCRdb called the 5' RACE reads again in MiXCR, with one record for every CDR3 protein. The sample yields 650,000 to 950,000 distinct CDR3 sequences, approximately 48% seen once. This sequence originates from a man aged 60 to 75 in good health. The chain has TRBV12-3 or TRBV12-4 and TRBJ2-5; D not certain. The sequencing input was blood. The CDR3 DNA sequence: TGTGCCAGCAGTAAGAGCGAAAATGAGCAGTACTTC. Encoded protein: CASSKSENEQYF.